The 16 T cell receptor beta chains given below trace back to one sample, sequenced in a study of cytotoxic CD8 clonotypes in ibrutinib-treated CLL (dated by TCRdb to the early 2020s). Interpreted using the paper, the time point label stands for: 20 to 30 months on ibrutinib. Libraries came from the immunoSEQ multiplex PCR assay. This immuneACCESS table, as held by TCRdb, lists in-frame sequences with V and J called but not all clones. Of the missing ones, under half trace to an unresolved V gene in checked studies; the others have no known cause. For this sample the table gives over 150,000 clones, of which about 72% were detected only once. Roughly 13% of the sample belongs to the ten largest clones. Here the sequenced sample was PBMCs, taken after 24 months of ibrutinib treatment. The receptors were sampled from a human donor with chronic lymphocytic leukemia.

The CDR3: CASSQQILGTGVNEQFF. CDR3 in DNA: TGCGCCAGCAGCCAACAAATTCTCGGGACGGGGGTCAATGAGCAGTTCTTC. The chain is built from TRBV4-3 and TRBJ2-1; weak D call: TRBD2 (6 bases). V was cut by 2 bases and J by 6 bases, with 20 bases left in between. This CDR3 is 17 amino acids long. CDR1 and CDR2 (germline): LGHNA, YSLEER.

V and J are TRBV18 and TRBJ2-5, with D possibly being TRBD1 (6 bases). The V gene's germline CDR1 is KGHSH and CDR2 LQKENI. The CDR3 spans 15 residues. The V end was cut by 3 bases, the J end by 7 bases, with 18 bases between. The CDR3 protein is CASSPGQTWGGTQYF. The DNA for the CDR3 is TGTGCCAGCTCACCGGGACAAACGTGGGGCGGGACCCAGTACTTC.

This clone was recorded a few times. The chain is built from TRBV11-2 and TRBJ2-5; 8 positions agree with TRBD2. The CDR3 totals 15 residues. The V gene's germline CDR1 is SGHAT and CDR2 FQNNGV. V lost 6 bases and J lost 2; bases outside the gene matches: 8. The CDR3 region is CASSLTSGPQETQYF. The DNA of the CDR3 is TGTGCCAGCAGTCTCACTAGCGGACCACAAGAGACCCAGTACTTC. The variable domain in full, completed from reference TRBV11-2 and TRBJ2-5, reads EAGVAQSPRYKIIEKRQSVAFWCNPISGHATLYWYQQILGQGPKLLIQFQNNGVVDDSQLPKDRFSAERLKGVDSTLKIQPAKLEDSAVYLCASSLTSGPQETQYFGPGTRLLVL.

J is TRBJ1-1 and V is TRBV30; 7 bases align to TRBD1. The CDR3 consists of 13 residues. Germline CDR1 reads GTSNPN; CDR2 reads SVGIG (reference sequence). The junction had 8 bases not matched to a gene; V was cut back by 7 bases and J by 3 bases. The CDR3 loop reads CAFNRGWDTEAFF. For the CDR3, the DNA is TGTGCCTTTAACAGGGGTTGGGACACTGAAGCTTTCTTT.

This clone has just a few counts. The J gene is TRBJ2-1, the V gene TRBV14; TRBD2 agrees at 8 bases. The CDR3 has 15 amino acids. The germline gives CDR1 SGHDN, CDR2 FVKESK. Trimming took 6 bases from V and 0 from J; bases not matched to a gene: 4. Here the CDR3 DNA reads TGTGCCAGCAGAAAGAGCGGGGGCTCCTACAATGAGCAGTTCTTC. Translating it yields CASRKSGGSYNEQFF. Supplemented by reference TRBV14 and TRBJ2-1, the full variable domain reads EAGVTQFPSHSVIEKGQTVTLRCDPISGHDNLYWYRRVMGKEIKFLLHFVKESKQDESGMPNNRFLAERTGGTYSTLKVQPAELEDSGVYFCASRKSGGSYNEQFFGPGTRLTVL.

The V and J genes are TRBV10-3 and TRBJ2-3; D unclear. The CDR3 contains 12 residues. Germline V gene sequence: CDR1 ENHRY, CDR2 SYGVKD. With 3 bases removed from V and 5 bases from J, the gap between germline ends came to 6 bases. Here the CDR3 DNA reads TGTGCCATCAGTGATACTCGAGATACGCAGTATTTT. This gives the protein CAISDTRDTQYF.

The rearrangement uses TRBV28 and TRBJ2-7, with 11 bases lining up with TRBD1. Trimming at V came to 6 bases and at J to 1 base, leaving 2 bases not matched to a gene. The CDR3 has 14 residues. CDR1 is MDHEN, CDR2 SYDVKM, per germline. CDR3 in amino acids: CASSGQGASYEQYF. CDR3 DNA: TGTGCCAGCAGCGGACAGGGGGCTTCCTACGAGCAGTACTTC.

This chain uses TRBV20-1 with TRBJ2-3, with unresolved D. Looked up from germline, CDR1 is DFQATT and CDR2 is SNEGSKA (reference sequence). The CDR3 runs to 11 residues. V was pared by 6 bases and J by 2 bases, with 6 bases between. CDR3 amino acids: CSAPDTDTQYF. The CDR3 nucleotides read TGCAGTGCCCCGGACACAGATACGCAGTATTTT.

This sequence joins TRBV10-3 and TRBJ1-5; D ambiguous. The CDR3 consists of 12 residues. Trimming took 6 bases from V and 5 from J, leaving 8 bases between them. The germline V gene has CDR1 ENHRY and CDR2 SYGVKD. This CDR3 is CAISPGDQPQHF. CDR3 bases: TGTGCCATCAGCCCGGGCGATCAGCCCCAGCATTTT.

J is TRBJ2-2 and V is TRBV6-1, with D tentatively TRBD2 (7 bases). CDR1 and CDR2 from the germline V gene are MNHNS and SASEGT. CDR3 length: 16 amino acids. The V gene lost 4 bases and the J gene lost 4 bases, with 16 bases spanning the gap. The CDR3 DNA reads as TGTGCCAGCAGTGGCCCGGGGGGCCGGATCACCGGGGAGCTGTTTTTT. Its translation is CASSGPGGRITGELFF.

This chain joins TRBV15 and TRBJ2-7; tentatively, D is TRBD2 (5 bases). Trimming took off 0 bases at V and 5 bases at J, with 14 bases between the two ends. CDR3 length: 15 amino acids. The germline V gene has CDR1 LNHNV and CDR2 YYDKDF (reference sequence). The CDR3 region is CATSRDSGFAHEQYF. The CDR3 nucleotides read TGTGCCACCAGCAGAGATTCGGGATTTGCTCACGAGCAGTACTTC.

V is TRBV28 and J is TRBJ1-2; 8 nucleotides line up with TRBD1. The germline V gene has CDR1 MDHEN and CDR2 SYDVKM. The CDR3 has 15 residues. Trimming at V came to 2 bases and at J to 4 bases, leaving 6 bases not matched to a gene. The CDR3 region is CASSLGDRGAYGYTF. The CDR3 DNA sequence: TGTGCCAGCAGTTTAGGTGACAGGGGTGCCTATGGCTACACCTTC.

The V gene is TRBV30, the J gene TRBJ1-6; D not certain. Trimming removed 5 bases from V and 6 bases from J, with 8 bases in between. CDR1 is GTSNPN, CDR2 SVGIG, per germline (reference sequence). The CDR3 sequence is 12 residues long. CDR3 residues: CAWCPGNSPLHF. CDR3 nucleotide sequence: TGTGCCTGGTGCCCCGGTAATTCACCCCTCCACTTT.

The chain carries TRBV5-4 and TRBJ2-1; D remains ambiguous. The CDR3 extends over 14 amino acids. V was pared by 0 bases and J by 5 bases, with 9 bases between. The germline V gene encodes CDR1 SGHNT and CDR2 YYREEE (reference sequence). The CDR3 nucleotides are TGTGCCAGCAGCTTGGAGATAGGGAACAATGAGCAGTTCTTC. Its translation is CASSLEIGNNEQFF.

The rearrangement uses TRBV7-2 and TRBJ2-7, with D perhaps TRBD2 (5 bases). Trimming removed 5 bases at V and 0 bases at J, with 8 bases between. The CDR3 is 13 residues long. Germline V gives CDR1 SGHTA, CDR2 FQGNSA. The CDR3 DNA sequence: TGTGCCAGCAGCGGGAGCCACTCCTACGAGCAGTACTTC. This sequence encodes CASSGSHSYEQYF.

This clone is a singleton in its sample. The chain recombines TRBV6-4 with TRBJ1-2, with D unclear. The CDR3 extends over 18 amino acids. Between the trimmed V and J ends, which lost 6 bases and 4 bases, there was a span of 27 bases. Per the germline V gene, CDR1 is MRHNA and CDR2 is SNTAGT. In DNA, the CDR3 is TGTGCCAGCAGCCCCAATCACGGAAGAGGCCCCGCGGGCTATGGCTACACCTTC. This codes for CASSPNHGRGPAGYGYTF.